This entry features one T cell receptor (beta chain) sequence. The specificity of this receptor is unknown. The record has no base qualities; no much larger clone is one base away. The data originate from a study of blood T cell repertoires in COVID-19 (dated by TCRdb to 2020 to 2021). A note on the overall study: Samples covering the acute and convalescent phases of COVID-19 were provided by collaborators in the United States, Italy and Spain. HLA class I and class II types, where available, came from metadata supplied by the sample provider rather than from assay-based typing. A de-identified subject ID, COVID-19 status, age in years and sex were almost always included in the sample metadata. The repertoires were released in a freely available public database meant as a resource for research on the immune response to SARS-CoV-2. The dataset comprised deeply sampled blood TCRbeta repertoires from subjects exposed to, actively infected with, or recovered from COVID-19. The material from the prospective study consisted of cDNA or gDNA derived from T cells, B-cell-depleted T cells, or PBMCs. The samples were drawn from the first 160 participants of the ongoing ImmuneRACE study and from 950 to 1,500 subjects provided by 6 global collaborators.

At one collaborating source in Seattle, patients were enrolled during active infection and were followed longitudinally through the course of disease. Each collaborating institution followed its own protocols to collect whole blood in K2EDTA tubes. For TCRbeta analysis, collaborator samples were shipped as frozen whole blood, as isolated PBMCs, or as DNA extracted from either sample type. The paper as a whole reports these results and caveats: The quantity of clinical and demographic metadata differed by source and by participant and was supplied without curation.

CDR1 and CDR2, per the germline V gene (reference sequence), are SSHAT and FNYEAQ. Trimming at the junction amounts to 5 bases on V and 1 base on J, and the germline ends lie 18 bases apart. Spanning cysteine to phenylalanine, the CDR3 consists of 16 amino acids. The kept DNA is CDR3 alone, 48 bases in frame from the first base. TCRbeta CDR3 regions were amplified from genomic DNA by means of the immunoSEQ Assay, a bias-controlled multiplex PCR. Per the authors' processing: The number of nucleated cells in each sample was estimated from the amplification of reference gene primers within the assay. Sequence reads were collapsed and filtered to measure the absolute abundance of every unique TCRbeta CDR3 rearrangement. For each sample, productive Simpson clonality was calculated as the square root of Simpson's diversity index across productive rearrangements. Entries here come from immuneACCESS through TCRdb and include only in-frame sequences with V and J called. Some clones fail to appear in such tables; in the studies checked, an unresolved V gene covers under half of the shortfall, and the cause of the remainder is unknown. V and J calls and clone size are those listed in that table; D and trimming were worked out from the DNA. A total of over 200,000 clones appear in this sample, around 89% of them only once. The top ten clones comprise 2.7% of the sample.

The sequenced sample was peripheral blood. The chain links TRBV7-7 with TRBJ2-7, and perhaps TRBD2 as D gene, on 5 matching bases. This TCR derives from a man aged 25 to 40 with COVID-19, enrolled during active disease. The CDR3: CASSQSYGNWSYEQYF. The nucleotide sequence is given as TGTGCCAGCAGCCAAAGTTACGGGAATTGGTCCTACGAGCAGTACTTC.